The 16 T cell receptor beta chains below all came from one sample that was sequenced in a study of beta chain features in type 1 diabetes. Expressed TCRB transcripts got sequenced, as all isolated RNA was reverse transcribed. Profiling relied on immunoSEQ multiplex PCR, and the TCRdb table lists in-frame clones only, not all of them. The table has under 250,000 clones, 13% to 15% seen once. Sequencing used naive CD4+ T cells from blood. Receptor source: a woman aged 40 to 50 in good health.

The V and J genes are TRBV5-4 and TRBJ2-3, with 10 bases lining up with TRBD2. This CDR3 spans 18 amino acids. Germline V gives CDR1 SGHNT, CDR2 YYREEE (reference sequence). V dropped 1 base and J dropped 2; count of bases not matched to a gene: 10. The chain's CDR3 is CASSLPRKRGGYTDTQYF. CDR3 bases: TGTGCCAGCAGCTTGCCCCGGAAGCGGGGGGGATACACAGATACGCAGTATTTT.

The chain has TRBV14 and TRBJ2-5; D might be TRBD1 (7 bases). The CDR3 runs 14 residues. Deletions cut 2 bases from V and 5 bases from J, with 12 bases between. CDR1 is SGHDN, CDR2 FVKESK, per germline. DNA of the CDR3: TGTGCCAGCAGCCAACTGACAGGGACTGAGACCCAGTACTTC. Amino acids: CASSQLTGTETQYF. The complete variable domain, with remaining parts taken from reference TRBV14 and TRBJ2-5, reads EAGVTQFPSHSVIEKGQTVTLRCDPISGHDNLYWYRRVMGKEIKFLLHFVKESKQDESGMPNNRFLAERTGGTYSTLKVQPAELEDSGVYFCASSQLTGTETQYFGPGTRLLVL.

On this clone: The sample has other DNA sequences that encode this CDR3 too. CDR3 sequence reads: CASSLDGGGTDTQYF. The CDR3 bases are TGCGCCAGCAGCTTGGATGGGGGGGGCACAGATACGCAGTATTTT. The chain carries TRBV5-1 and TRBJ2-3, with 7 bases that match TRBD2. Germline V gene data show CDR1 as SGHRS and CDR2 as YFSETQ. The CDR3 spans 15 residues. The V segment lost 0 bases and the J segment 1 base; nucleotides outside the gene matches: 2. Full variable domain (missing parts from reference TRBV5-1 and TRBJ2-3): KAGVTQTPRYLIKTRGQQVTLSCSPISGHRSVSWYQQTPGQGLQFLFEYFSETQRNKGNFPGRFSGRQFSNSRSEMNVSTLELGDSALYLCASSLDGGGTDTQYFGPGTRLTVL.

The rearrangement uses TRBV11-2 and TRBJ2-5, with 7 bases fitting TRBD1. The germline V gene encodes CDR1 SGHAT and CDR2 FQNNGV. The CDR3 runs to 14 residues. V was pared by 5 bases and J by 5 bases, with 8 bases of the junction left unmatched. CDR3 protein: CASSPQGQRETQYF. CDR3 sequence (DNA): TGTGCCAGCAGCCCCCAGGGACAGCGGGAGACCCAGTACTTC.

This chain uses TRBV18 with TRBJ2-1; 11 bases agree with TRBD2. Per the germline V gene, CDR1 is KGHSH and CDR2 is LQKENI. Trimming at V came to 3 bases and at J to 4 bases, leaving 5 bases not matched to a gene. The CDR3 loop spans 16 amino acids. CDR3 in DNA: TGTGCCAGCTCACCCTGGACTAGCGGGCAATACAATGAGCAGTTCTTC. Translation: CASSPWTSGQYNEQFF.

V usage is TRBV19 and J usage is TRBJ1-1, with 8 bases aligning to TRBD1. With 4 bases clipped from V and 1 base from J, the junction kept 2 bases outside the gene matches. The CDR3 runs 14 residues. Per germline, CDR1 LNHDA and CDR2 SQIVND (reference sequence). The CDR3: CASSRDRRNTEAFF. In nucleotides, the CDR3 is TGTGCCAGTAGTAGGGACAGGAGGAACACTGAAGCTTTCTTT.

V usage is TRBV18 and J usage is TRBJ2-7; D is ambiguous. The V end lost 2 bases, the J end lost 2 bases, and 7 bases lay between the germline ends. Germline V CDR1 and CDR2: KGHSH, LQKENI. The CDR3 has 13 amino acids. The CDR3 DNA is TGTGCCAGCTCACCAGACATCACCTACGAGCAGTACTTC. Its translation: CASSPDITYEQYF.

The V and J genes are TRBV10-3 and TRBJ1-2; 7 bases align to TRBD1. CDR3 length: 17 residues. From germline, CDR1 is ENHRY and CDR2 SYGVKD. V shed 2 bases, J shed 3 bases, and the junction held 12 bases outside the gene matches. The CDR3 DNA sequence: TGTGCCATCAGTGAGGTTGGAGGGGGCGCTTGGGACTATGGCTACACCTTC. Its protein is CAISEVGGGAWDYGYTF.

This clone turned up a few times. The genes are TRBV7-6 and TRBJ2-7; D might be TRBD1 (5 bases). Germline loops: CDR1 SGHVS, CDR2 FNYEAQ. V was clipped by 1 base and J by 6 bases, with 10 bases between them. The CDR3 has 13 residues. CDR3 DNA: TGTGCCAGCAGCTTAGGTATTGGGGCCGAGCAGTACTTC. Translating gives CASSLGIGAEQYF.

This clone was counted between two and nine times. The CDR3 DNA follows: TGCGCCAGCAGTGAAGTAAGGAGCACTAGCACAGATACGCAGTATTTT. It yields the protein CASSEVRSTSTDTQYF. The V and J genes are TRBV10-1 and TRBJ2-3, with unresolved D. Trimming left V 3 bases short and J 0 bases short, with 13 bases between. This CDR3 contains 16 residues. Germline V gives CDR1 WNHNN, CDR2 SYGVQD (reference sequence).

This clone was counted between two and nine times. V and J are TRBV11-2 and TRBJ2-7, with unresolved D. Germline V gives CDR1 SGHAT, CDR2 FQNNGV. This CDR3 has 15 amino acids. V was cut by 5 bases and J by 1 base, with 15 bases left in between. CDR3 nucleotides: TGTGCCAGCAGCGTCGTATCCGACATTTCCTACGAGCAGTACTTC. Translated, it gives CASSVVSDISYEQYF.

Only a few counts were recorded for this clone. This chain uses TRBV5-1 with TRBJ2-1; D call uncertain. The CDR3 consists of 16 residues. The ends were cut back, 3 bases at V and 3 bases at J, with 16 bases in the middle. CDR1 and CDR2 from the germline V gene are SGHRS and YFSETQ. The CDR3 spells CASSSSVAHLYNEQFF. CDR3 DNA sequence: TGCGCCAGCAGCTCCTCGGTCGCGCACCTCTACAATGAGCAGTTCTTC.

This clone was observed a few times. Here the CDR3 reads CASSQNRVTDTQYF. The CDR3 region has the DNA TGTGCCAGCAGCCAAAACAGGGTCACAGATACGCAGTATTTT. The V gene is TRBV11-2, the J gene TRBJ2-3, with a weak D call TRBD1 (6 bases). V lost 5 bases to trimming and J lost 2 bases, with 11 bases between them. Germline V gives CDR1 SGHAT, CDR2 FQNNGV. CDR3 length: 14 amino acids. The whole variable domain, filled in from reference TRBV11-2 and TRBJ2-3, reads EAGVAQSPRYKIIEKRQSVAFWCNPISGHATLYWYQQILGQGPKLLIQFQNNGVVDDSQLPKDRFSAERLKGVDSTLKIQPAKLEDSAVYLCASSQNRVTDTQYFGPGTRLTVL.

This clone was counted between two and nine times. Written as DNA, the CDR3 is TGTGCCAGCAGTCCGGAGGTTGGTGGAGAGACCCAGTACTTC. It codes for CASSPEVGGETQYF. The V call is TRBV6-1, the J call TRBJ2-5; D possibly corresponds to TRBD2 (5 bases). CDR3 size: 14 residues. Trimming cost V 5 bases and J 4 bases, with 14 bases left between them. Germline CDR1 is MNHNS and CDR2 is SASEGT.

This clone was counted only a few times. This CDR3 is CASSPPGRQTQYF. The CDR3, as DNA: TGTGCCAGCTCACCCCCGGGGAGACAGACCCAGTACTTC. The chain carries TRBV18 and TRBJ2-5; D is perhaps TRBD2 (5 bases). Germline V CDR1 and CDR2: KGHSH, LQKENI. The CDR3 covers 13 residues. The V end lost 3 bases, the J end lost 6 bases, and 11 bases lay between the germline ends.

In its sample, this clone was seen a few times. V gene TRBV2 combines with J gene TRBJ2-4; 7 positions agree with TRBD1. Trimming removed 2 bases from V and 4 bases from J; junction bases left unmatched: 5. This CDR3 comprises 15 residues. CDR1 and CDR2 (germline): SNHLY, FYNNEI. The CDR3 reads CASSERTGGKNIQYF. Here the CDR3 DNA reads TGTGCCAGCAGTGAACGGACAGGAGGAAAAAACATTCAGTACTTC.